One and the same sample provided the 25 T cell receptor beta chains below, sequenced in a study of blood T cell repertoires in COVID-19. Sequencing was performed with immunoSEQ multiplex PCR; in TCRdb, only in-frame clones are kept and a portion is missing. The sample contains hundreds of thousands of clones, around 88% of which appear only once. Specimen: peripheral blood. These receptors originate from a woman aged 25 to 39 who had recovered from COVID-19.

The J gene is TRBJ2-5, the V gene TRBV5-1; D is perhaps TRBD2 (5 bases). The length of the CDR3 is 18 residues. Trimming took 0 bases from V and 6 from J, leaving 24 bases between them. Germline V gene sequence: CDR1 SGHRS, CDR2 YFSETQ. The CDR3 sequence is CASSLGQPGIAPWKTQYF. CDR3 nucleotides: TGCGCCAGCAGCTTGGGCCAACCGGGGATCGCGCCGTGGAAGACCCAGTACTTC.

This clone was seen a few times. This chain joins TRBV27 and TRBJ1-4, with 9 nucleotides matching TRBD1. The CDR3 totals 14 residues. V lost 8 bases and J lost 4; bases outside the gene matches: 5. The germline CDR1 and CDR2 sequences are MNHEY and SMNVEV (reference sequence). CDR3 loop: CASGPGQGNEKLFF. The CDR3, as DNA: TGTGCCAGCGGGCCGGGACAGGGTAATGAAAAACTGTTTTTT.

This CDR3 is CASSRKGGKNQPQHF. As DNA, the CDR3 is TGTGCCAGCAGTAGGAAAGGGGGAAAAAATCAGCCCCAGCATTTT. The V gene is TRBV2, the J gene TRBJ1-5, with a tentative D call TRBD1 (6 bases). V was shortened by 5 bases and J by 4 bases, with 15 bases between the two germline ends. The CDR3 has 15 amino acids. Germline V gives CDR1 SNHLY, CDR2 FYNNEI. Supplemented by reference TRBV2 and TRBJ1-5, the full variable domain reads EPEVTQTPSHQVTQMGQEVILRCVPISNHLYFYWYRQILGQKVEFLVSFYNNEISEKSEIFDDQFSVERPDGSNFTLKIRSTKLEDSAMYFCASSRKGGKNQPQHFGDGTRLSIL.

This chain links TRBV14 with TRBJ2-5; D possibly corresponds to TRBD1 (6 bases). Between the trimmed V and J ends, which lost 5 bases and 3 bases, there was a span of 19 bases. CDR3 length: 16 amino acids. Germline CDR1 is SGHDN and CDR2 is FVKESK. Here the CDR3 reads CASSKIGRKGEETQYF. Written as DNA, the CDR3 is TGTGCCAGCAGCAAAATTGGACGGAAGGGGGAAGAGACCCAGTACTTC.

This clone was recorded once. The CDR3 reads CASSFPPGLASGLTETQYF. The CDR3 bases are TGTGCCAGCAGCTTCCCACCCGGACTAGCCAGCGGTTTAACAGAGACCCAGTACTTC. This sequence joins TRBV7-2 and TRBJ2-5, with 8 positions matching TRBD2. This CDR3 spans 19 amino acids. Unmatched junction bases numbered 19, after V lost 3 bases and J lost 4 bases. Germline CDR1 is SGHTA and CDR2 is FQGNSA.

V usage is TRBV24-1 and J usage is TRBJ2-7; TRBD1 might be the D (5 bases). Looked up from germline, CDR1 is KGHDR and CDR2 is SFDVKD. V lost 6 bases and J lost 0, with 17 bases in between. CDR3 size: 16 residues. Here the CDR3 DNA reads TGTGCCACCAGTCACGATACAGGACGTCGCTCCTACGAGCAGTACTTC. This encodes CATSHDTGRRSYEQYF.

The rearrangement uses TRBV7-7 and TRBJ2-3, with D maybe TRBD1 (5 bases). CDR1 and CDR2 (germline): SSHAT, FNYEAQ (reference sequence). The CDR3 has 14 residues. Trimming took off 4 bases at V and 5 bases at J, with 13 bases between the two ends. CDR3 sequence: CASSSPDQGDTQYF. The DNA of the CDR3 is TGTGCCAGCAGCTCCCCCGATCAGGGAGATACGCAGTATTTT.

This rearrangement joins TRBV30 to TRBJ2-5; possible D gene TRBD2, 6 bases. The CDR3 spans 12 residues. Trimming cost V 3 bases and J 4 bases, with 9 bases left between them. Germline loops: CDR1 GTSNPN, CDR2 SVGIG (reference sequence). The CDR3 sequence is CAWSGGLETQYF. The CDR3 nucleotides are TGTGCCTGGAGCGGGGGTCTAGAGACCCAGTACTTC. Combining the CDR3 with reference TRBV30 and TRBJ2-5 gives the whole variable domain SQTIHQWPATLVQPVGSPLSLECTVEGTSNPNLYWYRQAAGRGLQLLFYSVGIGQISSEVPQNLSASRPQDRQFILSSKKLLLSDSGFYLCAWSGGLETQYFGPGTRLLVL.

The chain links TRBV27 to TRBJ1-1, with D perhaps matching TRBD1 (6 bases). The CDR3 is made up of 15 amino acids. V was clipped by 3 bases and J by 3 bases, with 14 bases between them. Looked up from germline, CDR1 is MNHEY and CDR2 is SMNVEV (reference sequence). The CDR3 region has the DNA TGTGCCAGCAGTTTCTACCCCAGACAGGACACTGAAGCTTTCTTT. It translates to CASSFYPRQDTEAFF.

As DNA, the CDR3 is TGTGCCAGCAGTGAGACAGCATCTAATGAAAAACTGTTTTTT. The encoded protein is CASSETASNEKLFF. The V gene is TRBV27, the J gene TRBJ1-4, with D tentatively TRBD1 (5 bases). CDR3 length: 14 residues. V dropped 5 bases and J dropped 3 bases, with 10 bases sitting between them. Germline V lookup: CDR1 MNHEY, CDR2 SMNVEV (reference sequence). The full variable domain, completed using reference TRBV27 and TRBJ1-4, is EAQVTQNPRYLITVTGKKLTVTCSQNMNHEYMSWYRQDPGLGLRQIYYSMNVEVTDKGDVPEGYKVSRKEKRNFPLILESPSPNQTSLYFCASSETASNEKLFFGSGTQLSVL.

The rearrangement joins TRBV18 to TRBJ2-1; the D gene is possibly TRBD2 (5 bases). This CDR3 spans 15 amino acids. Germline values: CDR1 KGHSH, CDR2 LQKENI. V gave up 4 bases and J gave up 8 bases, with 18 bases separating them. The CDR3 DNA follows: TGTGCCAGCTCACTAGTCGTTCGGGGTTACGATGAGCAGTTCTTC. Amino acid sequence: CASSLVVRGYDEQFF.

This chain links TRBV18 with TRBJ1-6, with TRBD1 matching 9 bases. The CDR3 totals 16 residues. V shed 3 bases, J shed 5 bases, and the junction held 5 bases outside the gene matches. Looked up from germline, CDR1 is KGHSH and CDR2 is LQKENI. The CDR3: CASSPMDRGDNSPLHF. The CDR3 DNA sequence: TGTGCCAGCTCACCCATGGACAGGGGAGATAATTCACCCCTCCACTTT.

The rearrangement joins TRBV30 to TRBJ1-6; D remains unclear. This CDR3 has 11 residues. The V and J ends lost 3 bases and 7 bases respectively, with 4 bases between them. In germline, CDR1 is GTSNPN, CDR2 SVGIG (reference sequence). The CDR3 DNA reads as TGTGCCTGGAGGAGAAATTCACCCCTCCACTTT. This gives the protein CAWRRNSPLHF. Full variable domain (outside the CDR3, taken from reference TRBV30 and TRBJ1-6): SQTIHQWPATLVQPVGSPLSLECTVEGTSNPNLYWYRQAAGRGLQLLFYSVGIGQISSEVPQNLSASRPQDRQFILSSKKLLLSDSGFYLCAWRRNSPLHFGNGTRLTVT.

This clone has only one observation. This sequence joins TRBV5-8 and TRBJ2-5, with 7 bases identical to TRBD2. Germline CDR1 reads SGHTS; CDR2 reads YDEGEE. V was clipped by 4 bases and J by 2 bases; unmatched bases: 5. The CDR3 runs 14 residues. CDR3 protein: CASSPWGGQETQYF. In DNA, the CDR3 is TGTGCCAGCAGCCCCTGGGGAGGGCAAGAGACCCAGTACTTC.

The chain recombines TRBV19 with TRBJ2-2; D uncertain. The V gene's germline CDR1 is LNHDA and CDR2 SQIVND (reference sequence). Trimming removed 10 bases from V and 0 bases from J, with 9 bases in between. The CDR3 sequence is 13 residues long. CDR3 in amino acids: CATAVANTGELFF. The CDR3 DNA is TGTGCCACTGCGGTAGCGAACACCGGGGAGCTGTTTTTT.

This chain links TRBV9 with TRBJ1-1; D call uncertain. The CDR3 length is 15 residues. The germline gives CDR1 SGDLS, CDR2 YYNGEE. V lost 4 bases, J lost 0 bases, and 13 bases lay in between. The CDR3 loop reads CASSLEAFMNTEAFF. The CDR3 bases are TGTGCCAGCAGCTTGGAGGCTTTCATGAACACTGAAGCTTTCTTT.

The CDR3 protein is CASSPSPSGAEAFF. CDR3 DNA sequence: TGTGCCAGCTCACCTTCGCCGTCAGGGGCTGAAGCTTTCTTT. The chain couples TRBV18 to TRBJ1-1, with D possibly TRBD1 on 6 matching bases. This CDR3 contains 14 residues. CDR1 is KGHSH and CDR2 is LQKENI in the germline V gene. Trimming removed 3 bases from V and 6 bases from J, with 14 bases in between.

This chain links TRBV28 with TRBJ2-1; weak D call: TRBD2 (6 bases). Between the trimmed V and J ends, which lost 6 bases and 9 bases, there was a span of 27 bases. The CDR3 runs to 17 residues. The germline V gene encodes CDR1 MDHEN and CDR2 SYDVKM. Here the CDR3 reads CASSVTWAWDSEVEQFF. The CDR3 DNA follows: TGTGCCAGCAGCGTCACCTGGGCTTGGGACTCGGAGGTTGAGCAGTTCTTC.

The rearrangement uses TRBV28 and TRBJ2-1; the match to TRBD2 covers 7 bases. This CDR3 comprises 15 residues. Germline lookup yields CDR1 MDHEN and CDR2 SYDVKM. Trimming at V came to 4 bases and at J to 2 bases, leaving 5 bases not matched to a gene. CDR3 region: CASSYGGGTYNEQFF. Here the CDR3 DNA reads TGTGCCAGCAGTTATGGCGGGGGAACCTACAATGAGCAGTTCTTC.

This sequence joins TRBV11-2 and TRBJ2-7, with 8 positions matching TRBD1. The V gene's germline CDR1 is SGHAT and CDR2 FQNNGV. Unmatched junction bases numbered 6, after V lost 0 bases and J lost 2 bases. This CDR3 spans 16 amino acids. The chain's CDR3 is CASSLEGQGYPYEQYF. DNA of the CDR3: TGTGCCAGCAGCTTAGAAGGACAGGGTTATCCCTACGAGCAGTACTTC.

This chain connects TRBV15 to TRBJ1-5, with a possible D match to TRBD1 (5 bases). CDR1 is LNHNV, CDR2 YYDKDF, per germline (reference sequence). The CDR3 length is 12 residues. V dropped 6 bases and J dropped 6 bases, with 9 bases sitting between them. CDR3 amino acids: CATRRGGQPQHF. The CDR3 DNA sequence: TGTGCCACCAGAAGGGGCGGTCAGCCCCAGCATTTT. Full variable domain (rest looked up from reference TRBV15 and TRBJ1-5): DAMVIQNPRYQVTQFGKPVTLSCSQTLNHNVMYWYQQKSSQAPKLLFHYYDKDFNNEADTPDNFQSRRPNTSFCFLDIRSPGLGDTAMYLCATRRGGQPQHFGDGTRLSIL.

The J gene is TRBJ1-1, the V gene TRBV18, with TRBD1 matching over 7 bases. V trimming: 2 bases; J trimming: 1 base; junction bases outside the gene matches: 1. CDR1 KGHSH and CDR2 LQKENI come from the germline V gene. The CDR3 length is 14 residues. For the CDR3, the DNA is TGTGCCAGCTCACCAACAGGGGAGAACACTGAAGCTTTCTTT. Translation gives CASSPTGENTEAFF.

The chain has TRBV7-3 and TRBJ2-2; possibly TRBD1 for D (6 bases). Germline CDR1 is SGHTA and CDR2 is FQGTGA. This CDR3 region has 16 residues. V was trimmed by 2 bases and J by 2 bases, leaving 12 bases between them. The CDR3 nucleotides read TGTGCCAGCAGCTTAGAAGGGGGACACAACACCGGGGAGCTGTTTTTT. This sequence encodes CASSLEGGHNTGELFF. The entire variable domain, with the rest obtained from reference TRBV7-3 and TRBJ2-2, is as follows: GAGVSQTPSNKVTEKGKYVELRCDPISGHTALYWYRQSLGQGPEFLIYFQGTGAADDSGLPNDRFFAVRPEGSVSTLKIQRTERGDSAVYLCASSLEGGHNTGELFFGEGSRLTVL.

The chain has TRBV5-1 and TRBJ2-2, with TRBD1 as a possible D gene (6 bases). The CDR3 has 15 residues. Trimming took 4 bases from V and 4 from J, leaving 14 bases between them. Germline-derived CDR1 and CDR2 are SGHRS and YFSETQ. The CDR3 region is CASSPTGLGTGELFF. The CDR3 nucleotides are TGCGCCAGCAGCCCGACAGGCCTCGGCACCGGGGAGCTGTTTTTT.

The V and J genes are TRBV7-3 and TRBJ2-1; 15 bases align to TRBD2. The germline gives CDR1 SGHTA, CDR2 FQGTGA. Trimming removed 4 bases from V and 9 bases from J; junction bases left unmatched: 7. The length of the CDR3 is 16 residues. CDR3 DNA sequence: TGTGCCAGCAGCTCCTCTCCGGGACTAGCGGGGGGTGAGCAGTTCTTC. Its protein is CASSSSPGLAGGEQFF.